Listed below are T cell receptor beta chains from one sample, sequenced in a study of cytomegalovirus exposure and HLA in healthy donors. Some clones are missing from TCRdb's copy, which holds only in-frame ones; the method was immunoSEQ multiplex PCR. The data contain some 130,000 clones, 65% to 80% of them singletons. Material for sequencing was PBMCs. These receptors were collected from a human donor in good health. CDR3s include the opening cysteine and the closing phenylalanine or tryptophan. The order of the fields is V gene, D gene, J gene, clone size, CDR3 DNA, CDR3 protein. D genes are given only for firm matches. Clone size is not always given. Where it is, it says once, few, many or a class for expanded clones.

TRBV11-3	TRBD2	TRBJ2-7	.	TGTGCCAGCAGCCTGGGCGCCCAGGTAGGGAGGGTATACGAGCAGTACTTC	CASSLGAQVGRVYEQYF
TRBV28	TRBD2	TRBJ2-3	.	TGTGCCAGCACCCCGGGACTAGCGGGAGACACAGATACGCAGTATTTT	CASTPGLAGDTDTQYF
TRBV7-2	.	TRBJ2-1	.	TGTGCCAGCAGCTTCGGTAGCGGAGCCTACAATGAGCAGTTCTTC	CASSFGSGAYNEQFF
TRBV5-5	.	TRBJ1-2	.	TGTGCCAGCAGCCCGCAGACAGGTACTGACTATGGCTACACCTTC	CASSPQTGTDYGYTF
TRBV6-1	.	TRBJ2-3	few	TGTGCCAGCAGTGACGGGGGATTATTCACAGATACGCAGTATTTT	CASSDGGLFTDTQYF
TRBV11-2	TRBD2	TRBJ2-1	.	TGTGCCAGCAGCCCCCTCACTAGCGGGAGTTACAATGGGCAGTTCTTC	CASSPLTSGSYNGQFF
TRBV5-1	TRBD2	TRBJ2-7	.	TGCGCCAGCAGCCGGGGACTAGCGGGAGGGCCCCCCGCCGAGCAGTACTTC	CASSRGLAGGPPAEQYF
TRBV10-1	.	TRBJ2-2	.	TGCGCCAGCCCTGCCGGGGAGCTGTTTTTT	CASPAGELFF
TRBV28	.	TRBJ2-5	.	TGTGCCAGCAGCCCCCCACTCACTAGTTTAAAGACCCAGTACTTC	CASSPPLTSLKTQYF
TRBV2	.	TRBJ1-5	.	TGTGCCAGCTCCGGGCAGGGCGGCAATCAGCCCCAGCATTTT	CASSGQGGNQPQHF
TRBV25-1	.	TRBJ2-7	.	TGTGCCAGCAGGTCCGCGATGTACGAGCAGTACTTC	CASRSAMYEQYF
TRBV5-6	.	TRBJ2-3	.	TGTGCCAGCAGCTACGGACAGCCAGATACGCAGTATTTT	CASSYGQPDTQYF
TRBV13	TRBD2	TRBJ2-7	few	TGTGCCAGCAGCTTATCTGTCGGCGGGAGAGGATACGAGCAGTACTTC	CASSLSVGGRGYEQYF
TRBV19	.	TRBJ1-2	.	TGTGCCAGTAGTATAGGTCGGACAGTCTATACTGGCTACACCTTC	CASSIGRTVYTGYTF
TRBV5-4	.	TRBJ2-1	.	TGTGCCAGCAGTTCCTACGAGGAGCAGTTCTTC	CASSSYEEQFF
TRBV5-6	.	TRBJ2-7	.	TGTGCCAGCAGCTTGGGGGCCTACTACGAGCAGTACTTC	CASSLGAYYEQYF
TRBV27	.	TRBJ2-7	.	TGTGCCAGCAGTCCCCCGACAGGGAGGTTCTACGAGCAGTACTTC	CASSPPTGRFYEQYF
TRBV29-1	.	TRBJ2-3	few	TGCAGCGTTGAAGATGGTGTGGGAGCGAATACGCAGTATTTT	CSVEDGVGANTQYF
TRBV6-1	.	TRBJ2-7	.	TGTGCCAGCAGTGATTTGAACAGCCGCTACGAGCAGTACTTC	CASSDLNSRYEQYF
TRBV7-6	.	TRBJ2-7	.	TGTGCCAGCAGCTTAGACAGGGCCTCCTACGAGCAGTACTTC	CASSLDRASYEQYF
TRBV25-1	.	TRBJ1-1	.	TGTGCCAGCAGTGGCGGAGGTTTGAACACTGAAGCTTTCTTT	CASSGGGLNTEAFF
TRBV5-1	TRBD1	TRBJ2-6	.	TGCGCCAGCAGGGACAGGGGGCCTGGGGCCAACGTCCTGACTTTC	CASRDRGPGANVLTF
TRBV5-1	TRBD1	TRBJ2-2	.	TGCGCCAGCAGCGCGGGACAGGTAGTAAACACCGGGGAGCTGTTTTTT	CASSAGQVVNTGELFF
TRBV19	.	TRBJ2-3	.	TGTGCCAGTAGTAGAAACCCGGGGGTTCCAGGTAACACAGATACGCAGTATTTT	CASSRNPGVPGNTDTQYF
TRBV9	TRBD1	TRBJ2-7	.	TGTGCCAGCAGCGTCGGGACAGGGGCGTACGAGCAGTACTTC	CASSVGTGAYEQYF
TRBV28	TRBD1	TRBJ1-4	.	TGTGCCAGCAGTTCAACGGACAGGGGAAGTGAAAAACTGTTTTTT	CASSSTDRGSEKLFF
TRBV6-5	.	TRBJ2-4	few	TGTGCCAGCAGTTCGAACAGGATACTAGCCAAAAACATTCAGTACTTC	CASSSNRILAKNIQYF
TRBV10-3	.	TRBJ2-3	.	TGTGCCATCAGTCTACCCGGGGGTAGCGGTAGCCCAGATACGCAGTATTTT	CAISLPGGSGSPDTQYF
TRBV10-3	.	TRBJ1-1	.	TGTGCCATCAGGTCAGGGGAAGGGACTGAAGCTTTCTTT	CAIRSGEGTEAFF
TRBV5-1	TRBD2	TRBJ2-3	.	TGCGCCAGAGTTGAGGGACTAGCGGTCACAGATACGCAGTATTTT	CARVEGLAVTDTQYF
TRBV27	.	TRBJ2-1	.	TGTGCCAGCAGTTTATCCCCGGTAAGCTCCTACAATGAGCAGTTCTTC	CASSLSPVSSYNEQFF
TRBV4-1	.	TRBJ1-6	.	TGCGCCAGCAGCCAAAAAGGGGGAGATGGTTCACCCCTCCACTTT	CASSQKGGDGSPLHF
TRBV5-4	.	TRBJ2-5	once	TGTGCCAGCAGCAGCGGTAGCCAAGAGACCCAGTACTTC	CASSSGSQETQYF
TRBV27	.	TRBJ2-1	few	TGTGCCAGCAGTTTAGCCGGCAATGAGCAGTTCTTC	CASSLAGNEQFF
TRBV6-5	TRBD2	TRBJ2-3	.	TGTGCCAGCAGGGCTAGCGGGAGTATGTATTTT	CASRASGSMYF
TRBV5-1	.	TRBJ2-2	.	TGCGCCAGCAGCTTGGGGGGGACACCTCTCACCGGGGAGCTGTTTTTT	CASSLGGTPLTGELFF
TRBV5-1	TRBD2	TRBJ2-7	.	TGCGCCAGCAGTTTCGGGACTAGCGGGACCTACGAGCAGTACTTC	CASSFGTSGTYEQYF